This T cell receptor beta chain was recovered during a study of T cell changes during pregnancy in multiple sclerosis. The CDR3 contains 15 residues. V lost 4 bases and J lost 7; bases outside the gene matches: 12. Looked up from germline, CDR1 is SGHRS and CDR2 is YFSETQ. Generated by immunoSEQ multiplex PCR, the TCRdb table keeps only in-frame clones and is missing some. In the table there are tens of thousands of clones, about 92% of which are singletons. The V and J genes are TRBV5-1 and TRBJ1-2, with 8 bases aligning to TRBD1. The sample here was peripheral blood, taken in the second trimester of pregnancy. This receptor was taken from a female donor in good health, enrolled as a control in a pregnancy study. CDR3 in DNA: TGCGCCAGCAGCGAACTGACAGGGGAAGGGGCTGGCTACACCTTC. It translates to CASSELTGEGAGYTF. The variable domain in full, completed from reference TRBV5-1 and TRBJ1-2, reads KAGVTQTPRYLIKTRGQQVTLSCSPISGHRSVSWYQQTPGQGLQFLFEYFSETQRNKGNFPGRFSGRQFSNSRSEMNVSTLELGDSALYLCASSELTGEGAGYTFGSGTRLTVV.